The 22 T cell receptor beta chains listed next were all sequenced from one sample in a study of CD8 T cells in ankylosing spondylitis. Antigen specificity for these receptors is unknown. General study findings and limits: Within ankylosing spondylitis blood, a TCR beta motif made up of several highly homologous variants appeared to be characteristic.

Each CDR3 protein is one row after TCRdb ran MiXCR on the 5' RACE reads. This table has fewer than 650,000 distinct CDR3 sequences, roughly 13% appearing once. Material: blood, either unsorted or a sorted T cell fraction (not recorded which). These receptor sequences come from a male donor with ankylosing spondylitis.

The chain couples TRBV2 to TRBJ1-1, with 7 bases that match TRBD1. CDR1 is SNHLY and CDR2 is FYNNEI in the germline V gene. The CDR3 runs 14 residues. V shed 7 bases and J 5 bases; nucleotides not matched to a gene: 10. DNA of the CDR3: TGTGCCAGCAACCCACAGGGGACCGGGACTGAAGCTTTCTTT. Amino acid sequence: CASNPQGTGTEAFF.

The chain uses TRBV4-1 and TRBJ1-4, with 7 bases aligning to TRBD1. This CDR3 comprises 14 residues. Germline lookup yields CDR1 MGHRA and CDR2 YSYEKL. With V trimmed by 2 bases and J by 8 bases, 5 bases remained unmatched. CDR3 in amino acids: CASSQLRGGEKLFF. CDR3 coding DNA: TGCGCCAGCAGCCAACTCAGGGGGGGAGAAAAACTGTTTTTT.

At least ten counts were recorded for this clonotype. This chain links TRBV20-1 with TRBJ2-7; TRBD2 matches at 13 bases. With V trimmed by 6 bases and J by 4 bases, 6 bases remained unmatched. The CDR3 is 14 amino acids. The V gene's germline CDR1 is DFQATT and CDR2 SNEGSKA (reference sequence). The CDR3, as DNA: TGCAGTGCAAGCACTAGCGGGAGGGCGTACGAGCAGTACTTC. Residues: CSASTSGRAYEQYF.

The rearrangement joins TRBV27 to TRBJ2-6, with D perhaps assigned TRBD1 or TRBD2 (6 bases each). The CDR3 spans 15 residues. The V end lost 5 bases, the J end lost 0 bases, and 8 bases lay between the germline ends. Looked up from germline, CDR1 is MNHEY and CDR2 is SMNVEV (reference sequence). The chain's CDR3 is CASSGGPSGANVLTF. CDR3 DNA sequence: TGTGCCAGCAGTGGGGGGCCCTCTGGGGCCAACGTCCTGACTTTC.

This clonotype came up many times. The chain links TRBV3-1 to TRBJ2-2; D uncertain. V was pared by 6 bases and J by 5 bases, with 10 bases between. This CDR3 region has 13 residues. CDR1 is LGHDT, CDR2 YNNKEL, per germline (reference sequence). The chain's CDR3 is CASSRIETGELFF. The CDR3 DNA is TGTGCCAGCAGTCGCATAGAAACCGGGGAGCTGTTTTTT.

Only a few counts were recorded for this clonotype. The chain is built from TRBV29-1 and TRBJ1-2; the D gene is possibly TRBD1 (5 bases). Between the trimmed V and J ends, which lost 4 bases and 4 bases, there was a span of 19 bases. The germline V gene encodes CDR1 SQVTM and CDR2 ANQGSEA. This CDR3 spans 15 amino acids. DNA for the CDR3: TGCAGCGTTGTTGGTCCGGGGGACTCGAGCTATGGCTACACCTTC. Its translation is CSVVGPGDSSYGYTF.

This clonotype was observed a few times. The CDR3 spells CASSQELGGPSGNTIYF. The CDR3 coding sequence is TGTGCCAGCAGCCAAGAGCTCGGGGGCCCCTCTGGAAACACCATATATTTT. The chain recombines TRBV4-2 with TRBJ1-3, with D possibly TRBD1 on 6 matching bases. Germline CDR1 is LGHNA and CDR2 is YNFKEQ. This CDR3 region has 17 residues. Trimming took 0 bases from V and 0 from J, leaving 12 bases between them.

This clonotype was counted between two and nine times. The genes are TRBV20-1 and TRBJ1-6; D gene unclear. The germline V gene has CDR1 DFQATT and CDR2 SNEGSKA (reference sequence). V lost 2 bases to trimming and J lost 9 bases, with 17 bases between them. The CDR3 covers 15 residues. Here the CDR3 DNA reads TGCAGTGCTAGACCCGGTGAGGCCGGCGGTTCACCCCTCCACTTT. Its translation is CSARPGEAGGSPLHF.

The table lists this clonotype with a few counts. This chain uses TRBV11-2 with TRBJ2-3, with a weak D call TRBD2 (6 bases). Looked up from germline, CDR1 is SGHAT and CDR2 is FQNNGV. V was pared by 0 bases and J by 6 bases, with 13 bases between. The CDR3 loop spans 15 amino acids. CDR3 sequence reads: CASSLDHRRGDTQYF. The CDR3 coding sequence is TGTGCCAGCAGCTTAGATCACCGCCGGGGGGATACGCAGTATTTT.

This rearrangement joins TRBV3-1 to TRBJ2-7; D is possibly TRBD2 (5 bases). Trimming pared 6 bases from V and 0 bases from J, leaving 18 bases between. The germline gives CDR1 LGHDT, CDR2 YNNKEL (reference sequence). The CDR3 extends over 16 amino acids. CDR3 in DNA: TGTGCCAGCAGTCAATCTTTTAGCGACTCCTCCTACGAGCAGTACTTC. It codes for CASSQSFSDSSYEQYF.

The rearrangement uses TRBV20-1 and TRBJ2-7; 8 nucleotides line up with TRBD2. CDR1 is DFQATT and CDR2 is SNEGSKA in the germline V gene (reference sequence). The CDR3 has 14 amino acids. V shed 0 bases, J shed 3 bases, and the junction held 4 bases outside the gene matches. The CDR3 DNA reads TGCAGTGCTAGAGATGTCGCGGGAGGCTACGAGCAGTACTTC. It is translated as CSARDVAGGYEQYF.

V usage is TRBV10-1 and J usage is TRBJ2-2; 11 positions agree with TRBD2. CDR1 WNHNN and CDR2 SYGVQD come from the germline V gene (reference sequence). CDR3 length: 17 residues. V shed 2 bases, J shed 4 bases, and the junction held 6 bases outside the gene matches. The CDR3 loop is CASSESSGRAGTGELFF. The CDR3 DNA reads TGCGCCAGCAGTGAGAGTAGCGGGAGGGCCGGCACCGGGGAGCTGTTTTTT.

The gene calls are TRBV2 and TRBJ2-1, with 8 bases identical to TRBD2. The CDR3 length is 15 residues. Germline V gives CDR1 SNHLY, CDR2 FYNNEI. V shed 4 bases and J 7 bases; nucleotides not matched to a gene: 9. The CDR3 bases are TGTGCCAGCAGTGTGAGCGGGAGTAGGACGAATGAGCAGTTCTTC. Translated, it gives CASSVSGSRTNEQFF.

J is TRBJ1-2 and V is TRBV20-1; maybe TRBD1 (5 bases). CDR3 length: 13 amino acids. Between the trimmed V and J ends, which lost 6 bases and 4 bases, there was a span of 15 bases. Germline V CDR1 and CDR2: DFQATT, SNEGSKA (reference sequence). The CDR3 loop reads CSAMEGKVYGYTF. The CDR3, as DNA: TGCAGTGCCATGGAGGGGAAGGTCTATGGCTACACCTTC.

This chain uses TRBV10-3 with TRBJ2-3, with TRBD2 identical over 7 bases. Looked up from germline, CDR1 is ENHRY and CDR2 is SYGVKD. The CDR3 sequence is 17 residues long. Losses at the gene ends were 0 bases for V and 0 bases for J; bases not matched to a gene: 6. The DNA of the CDR3 is TGTGCCATCAGTGAGTCAATAGGCGGGAGTAGCACAGATACGCAGTATTTT. It yields the protein CAISESIGGSSTDTQYF.

This rearrangement joins TRBV20-1 to TRBJ2-1; the match to TRBD2 covers 7 bases. This CDR3 contains 13 residues. Germline-derived CDR1 and CDR2 are DFQATT and SNEGSKA (reference sequence). V lost 6 bases and J lost 3; bases outside the gene matches: 5. In nucleotides, the CDR3 is TGCAGTGCGACAGCGGGGTTCTACAATGAGCAGTTCTTC. Its translation: CSATAGFYNEQFF.

This clonotype was counted a few times. The chain employs TRBV12-3 or TRBV12-4 and TRBJ1-2, with TRBD1 matching over 10 bases. This CDR3 is 15 amino acids long. Trimming removed 4 bases from V and 7 bases from J; junction bases left unmatched: 9. Here the CDR3 reads CASSWGDRGESGYTF. The CDR3 DNA follows: TGTGCCAGCAGTTGGGGGGACAGGGGTGAAAGTGGCTACACCTTC.

This clonotype has a handful of counts. The chain carries TRBV28 and TRBJ2-7; D ambiguous. V lost 3 bases to trimming and J lost 4 bases, with 16 bases between them. Germline V CDR1 and CDR2: MDHEN, SYDVKM. The CDR3 spans 15 residues. The DNA for the CDR3 is TGTGCCAGCAGTTTTCTCGCGGCTAAAGGATACGAGCAGTACTTC. Amino acids: CASSFLAAKGYEQYF.

The chain is built from TRBV10-3 and TRBJ2-7; TRBD1 matches 7 bases. The CDR3 runs to 14 residues. Germline V CDR1 and CDR2: ENHRY, SYGVKD. After removal of 8 bases from V and 4 bases from J, the junction contained 11 bases not matched to a gene. CDR3 coding DNA: TGTGCCATCGCCCGGGACAGTCGTTTGTACGAGCAGTACTTC. Its translation: CAIARDSRLYEQYF.

This clonotype was found a few times. This chain links TRBV20-1 with TRBJ2-1; TRBD2 might be the D (6 bases). CDR3 length: 10 amino acids. Germline CDR1 and CDR2: DFQATT and SNEGSKA (reference sequence). The CDR3 protein is CSPPGGEQFF. CDR3 nucleotides: TGCAGCCCCCCAGGAGGGGAGCAGTTCTTC.

The chain is built from TRBV11-2 and TRBJ2-5; D is unresolved. Per the germline V gene, CDR1 is SGHAT and CDR2 is FQNNGV. V shed 1 base and J shed 5 bases, with 14 bases lying between them. This CDR3 spans 15 amino acids. CDR3 in amino acids: CASSLAGFAGETQYF. The DNA for the CDR3 is TGTGCCAGCAGCTTAGCGGGCTTCGCCGGGGAGACCCAGTACTTC.

The gene calls are TRBV7-9 and TRBJ2-3; maybe TRBD2 (7 bases). V dropped 5 bases and J dropped 3 bases, with 15 bases sitting between them. This CDR3 has 15 amino acids. CDR1 and CDR2 (germline): SEHNR, FQNEAQ (reference sequence). The CDR3 DNA sequence: TGTGCCAGCAGCAAGGGGGGGGGAAATACAGATACGCAGTATTTT. Residues: CASSKGGGNTDTQYF.